This record concerns one T cell receptor beta chain sequence. This clonotype occurred many times. Its recognized antigen is unknown. Base-call qualities are not available, and no considerably larger clone is one nucleotide away. TCR beta CDR3 regions were amplified from RNA transcripts. A first-round RT-PCR of the TCR CDR3 used the HTBI primer set with the Qiagen OneStep RT-PCR kit. Libraries were constructed in a second round of multiplex PCR, after which size selection and purification were carried out. Libraries were sequenced paired-end with 100 bp reads on an Illumina HiSeq2000. Per the authors' processing: SOAPnuke was used to process the raw data, with reads discarded if the reads contained adapters or uncalled bases, had a mean Phred below 15, or lacked an exact constant-primer or identifier match. COPE v1.2.5 was used to merge the high-quality paired reads, and each unique nucleotide sequence was defined as a clonotype. MiTCR v1.1 was used to align clonotypes to the IMGT TRBV, TRBD and TRBJ reference segments. Only V-J combinations with frequency above 0.0001, covering 99.2% of repertoires, were analysed. The TCS score was defined as the ratio of F50 (clonal expansion) to E x V (chaos), calculated using BLOSUM62-based TCRdist between CDR3 peptides within each V-J. Welch's t-statistics and random forest reduced around 550 V-J features to around 14, which were used in a naive Bayes classifier (R e1071). The Morisita-Horn index was used to measure how similar the thyroid and blood repertoires were. The public reads were quality trimmed at Q25 with fastp and then assembled into clones with MiXCR by TCRdb, keeping productive beta chains. Rows merge per CDR3 protein into single entries with the most common DNA and genes. The V and J calls here are based on TCRdb, not the publication. The sample includes hundreds of thousands of distinct CDR3 sequences, with over 35% observed a single time. 7.5% to 9.5% of the sample is in the top ten clones.

Stable Graves' hyperthyroidism was defined as no progression to ophthalmopathy during 18 months of follow-up. Hyperthyroidism patients were newly diagnosed, had a disease duration of under 2 months, and were aged 18 to 65 years. Patients with uncontrolled infections, other autoimmune diseases, pregnancy or lactation were excluded. Diagnoses were established on the basis of clinical symptoms, serum thyroxine and TRAb, thyroid ultrasound, and orbital computed tomography. Ficoll-Paque density gradient centrifugation was used to isolate PBMCs from about 10 ml of fresh peripheral blood. Trizol reagent was used to extract total RNA, and RNA quality was then checked on an Agilent 2100 Bioanalyzer. Its CDR3 holds 13 amino acids, cysteine through phenylalanine. The read is trimmed to its CDR3 DNA, 39 bases read in frame from base 1. CDR1 and CDR2 were assigned from the germline V gene as SQVTM and ANQGSEA. The germline ends are 9 bases apart after V is trimmed by 6 bases and J by 1 base.

These data come from a study of T cells in Graves' hyperthyroidism and ophthalmopathy (dated by TCRdb to the late 2010s). In the study overall: Peripheral blood was sampled at the time of initial diagnosis, prior to any treatment. To identify distinguishing TCR V-J signatures, a discovery cohort of 90 to 100 patients was used, comprising 43 with Graves' ophthalmopathy and some 57 with stable Graves' hyperthyroidism. Prospective prediction of ophthalmopathy was tested in an independent validation cohort of approximately 19 hyperthyroidism patients and 17 patients who later progressed to ophthalmopathy. The 75 to 100 discovery patients were divided at random into training and test sets in a 7:3 ratio. The study also compared thyroid tissue and blood T-cell repertoires from over 5 Graves' hyperthyroidism patients. Once sampling was done, hyperthyroidism patients were given methimazole at a starting dose of 30 mg daily, whereas ophthalmopathy patients were given high-dose intravenous methylprednisolone. According to the paper, TCR Vbeta CDR3 sequencing was carried out on some 130 peripheral blood samples, which came from fewer than 50 ophthalmopathy, under 85 hyperthyroidism and about 17 progressor patients.

What the authors observed across the whole study: In validation, the model predicted progression to ophthalmopathy with roughly 66% sensitivity and less than 80% specificity, a median of about six months before onset. In cross-validation, a model built on a 13 V-J signature told ophthalmopathy apart from stable hyperthyroidism with approximately 90% sensitivity and roughly 82% specificity, and in testing the same model reached 80%/75%. No statistical method was used to fix the sample size in advance, and group allocation was not hidden from the investigators. Most expanded thyroid clonotypes (frequency above 0.001) were also detected in blood, a finding suggesting that blood repertoires may reflect thyroid immune responses.

The rearrangement joined TRBV29-1 to TRBJ2-2; the D gene identity is not certain. Source material: blood. The receptor was derived from a man in his late teens or twenties with Graves' hyperthyroidism. The CDR3 loop reads CSVLGENTGELFF. The DNA sequence is as follows: TGCAGCGTCCTTGGAGAGAACACCGGGGAGCTGTTTTTT.